In this sample, the clone carrying this TCR beta chain turned up many times. No antigen is known for it. Germline CDR1 is GTSNPN and CDR2 is SVGIG (reference sequence). The V and J ends lost 2 bases and 5 bases respectively, with 10 bases between them. The CDR3 is 13 residues long. The data were obtained in a study of regulatory T cells in long-lasting Graves disease. Study summary: Positive TSH receptor antibodies alongside over 5 years of antithyroid drugs were what marked Graves' disease as persistent. Study-wide results and limits: TCR diversity was lower in persistent Graves' patients than in newly diagnosed ones.

CDR3 regions were amplified by Arm-PCR using iRepertoire HTBI primers to build TCR beta libraries. TCRdb reprocessed the multiplex PCR reads with MiXCR, giving one entry per CDR3 protein. The table lists some 370,000 distinct CDR3 sequences, around 20% of them singletons. Regarding time point: persistent/refractory GD, antithyroid drugs over 5 years with positive TRAb. The TCR library was prepared using RNA isolated from PBMCs. This receptor was taken from a female donor with Graves disease. This chain joins TRBV30 and TRBJ1-5, with D tentatively TRBD1 (6 bases). Sequenced here: peripheral blood mononuclear cells (PBMCs), sampled when the disease was refractory, from a patient treated with antithyroid drugs. CDR3 bases: TGTGCCTGGAGTAGGGCAGGGGATCAGCCCCAGCATTTT. This gives the protein CAWSRAGDQPQHF. The full variable domain, its missing parts supplied by reference TRBV30 and TRBJ1-5, is SQTIHQWPATLVQPVGSPLSLECTVEGTSNPNLYWYRQAAGRGLQLLFYSVGIGQISSEVPQNLSASRPQDRQFILSSKKLLLSDSGFYLCAWSRAGDQPQHFGDGTRLSIL.